What follows is one T cell receptor beta chain and its context. Per the germline V gene, CDR1 is SNHLY and CDR2 is FYNNEI. The CDR3 has 15 residues. The ends lost 7 bases at V and 7 bases at J; junction bases unmatched: 12. These data are taken from a study of lymphopenia after photon versus proton radiotherapy. Sequenced by immunoSEQ multiplex PCR; TCRdb stores in-frame clones only, minus some. The sample records roughly 45,000 clones, 85% to 90% being singletons. Sequenced material: peripheral blood, taken from a patient treated with photon-based radiotherapy. This sequence joins TRBV2 and TRBJ1-4; 7 bases fit TRBD1. This clonotype was sampled from a man aged 40-49 years with gastric cancer. The CDR3 nucleotides read TGTGCCAGCAAGAAGGGGGCTGGGACGCTTGAAAAACTGTTTTTT. This gives the protein CASKKGAGTLEKLFF.